This T cell receptor beta chain was retrieved from a study of response to subunit inactivated influenza vaccine. General study findings and limits: T cells newly recruited by each seasonal influenza vaccination are few, the authors suggested.

From the RT-PCR reads, TCRdb called clonotypes with MiXCR, one entry per CDR3 protein. This sample yields 630,000 or so distinct CDR3 sequences, of which approximately 14% are seen a single time; roughly 11% belongs to the top ten. The CDR3 contains 15 residues. Germline V gives CDR1 SEHNR, CDR2 FQNEAQ (reference sequence). Trimming took 1 base from V and 4 from J; bases not matched to a gene: 3. Worth noting for this clonotype: Its antigen is not identified.

The J gene is TRBJ2-3, the V gene TRBV7-9; 9 bases are shared with TRBD2. This clonotype was sampled from a man aged 50-59 years who received an inactivated influenza vaccine. The sample in question was PBMCs from blood, obtained roughly 12 days after vaccination. As DNA, the CDR3 is TGTGCCAGCAGCTTAGTTCCTAGCGGGGCAGATACGCAGTATTTT. It codes for CASSLVPSGADTQYF.